This TCR beta chain came from a study of blood T cell repertoires in COVID-19. About the research overall: Italy, Spain and the United States were the sources of the convalescent and acute COVID-19 samples. PBMCs, B-cell-depleted T cells, or T cells were the source of the cDNA or gDNA that made up the material.

Per the original methods: Researchers report that nucleated cell counts were estimated from reference gene primer amplification. Measured with immunoSEQ multiplex PCR; TCRdb has only the in-frame clones, and not every one. The DNA was the basis for D and trimming; V, J and clone size are from that table. The sample comprises 95,000 to 150,000 clones, roughly 83% of which are singletons, and about 4% rests with the top ten. Germline loops: CDR1 MNHEY, CDR2 SVGEGT. The CDR3 is made up of 16 amino acids. V gave up 6 bases and J gave up 6 bases; unmatched junction bases: 11. Material for sequencing was peripheral blood. The genes are TRBV6-2 or TRBV6-3 and TRBJ2-1; 10 nucleotides align to TRBD2. This receptor was taken from an elderly woman with acute or convalescent COVID-19. In DNA form, the CDR3 reads TGTGCCAGCAGCTATAGCGGGGGGCCACCCCCCAATGAGCAGTTCTTC. This gives the protein CASSYSGGPPPNEQFF.